This TCR beta chain was observed in a study of OX40 agonist ivuxolimab in advanced cancers. Across the whole study: Across the patients, intravenous ivuxolimab was delivered every 2 weeks at 0.01 to 10 mg/kg. Regarding the study as a whole: On average, a greater number of expanded clones characterised CD8+ T cells relative to CD4+.

The CDR3 consists of 12 residues. CDR1 and CDR2 from the germline V gene are SGHNT and YYREEE (reference sequence). V was clipped by 2 bases and J by 9 bases, with 11 bases between them. Of note for this clone: Its antigen is unknown.

Assay used: immunoSEQ multiplex PCR; TCRdb lists only in-frame clones, some missing. The sample holds 80,000 or so clones; roughly 84% are singletons and the top ten take just under 7%. The chain recombines TRBV5-4 with TRBJ1-2; no definite D call. The TCR originated in an adult with an advanced solid tumor such as melanoma, head and neck, liver or kidney cancer. The sequencing here drew on CD4+ or CD8+ T cells sorted from blood, taken in a trial of the OX40 agonist ivuxolimab. CDR3 sequence reads: CASSFGFSSYTF. As DNA, the CDR3 is TGTGCCAGCAGCTTCGGGTTTTCGAGCTACACCTTC. Combining the CDR3 with reference TRBV5-4 and TRBJ1-2 gives the whole variable domain ETGVTQSPTHLIKTRGQQVTLRCSSQSGHNTVSWYQQALGQGPQFIFQYYREEENGRGNFPPRFSGLQFPNYSSELNVNALELDDSALYLCASSFGFSSYTFGSGTRLTVV.